A single sample gave rise to the 3 T cell receptor beta chains below, sequenced in a study of T cell repertoires in cytomegalovirus infection. These receptors' antigens are unknown. TCRdb redid the calling of the reads with MiXCR, one entry per CDR3 protein. The profile covers some 940,000 distinct CDR3 sequences, with around 29% appearing a single time and roughly 13% taken by the ten largest. Sequencing was performed on cultured CD8+ T cells from PBMCs, taken from culture after CMV antigen stimulation. Receptors originate from a human donor in good health (CMV status not recorded). Some clones in this sample may be carry-over from other donors' samples.

This clonotype was counted only a few times. The V call is TRBV4-1, the J call TRBJ1-2, with D possibly being TRBD1 (5 bases). V lost 1 base to trimming and J lost 3 bases, with 12 bases between them. This CDR3 comprises 15 residues. The germline V gene encodes CDR1 MGHRA and CDR2 YSYEKL. The CDR3 loop is CASSQVQGTDYGYTF. In DNA form, the CDR3 reads TGCGCCAGCAGCCAAGTCCAGGGTACCGACTATGGCTACACCTTC.

The chain is built from TRBV6-5 and TRBJ2-2; D remains unclear. V was cut by 5 bases and J by 5 bases, with 12 bases left in between. The CDR3 loop spans 14 amino acids. CDR1 MNHEY and CDR2 SVGAGI come from the germline V gene. CDR3 nucleotide sequence: TGTGCCAGCAGTAACCCCAGGACGACCGGGGAGCTGTTTTTT. Translation gives CASSNPRTTGELFF.

This clonotype was recorded a few times. The CDR3 DNA sequence: TGTGCCAGCAGCGATAGAACCGGGGAGCTGTTTTTT. Its protein is CASSDRTGELFF. The genes are TRBV7-3 and TRBJ2-2, with unresolved D. The CDR3 runs 12 residues. Germline assignment: CDR1 SGHTA and CDR2 FQGTGA. Deletions cut 5 bases from V and 5 bases from J, with 6 bases between.